This record covers a single T cell receptor (beta chain). Its specificity is not known. This specimen comes from a study of beta chain features in type 1 diabetes. Looking at the study overall: What patients shared with healthy donors was a similar profile of age, gender and cell yields. Sorted cells examined across all samples numbered some 98 million.

The length of the CDR3 is 14 residues. Trimming stripped 1 base from V and 4 bases from J, with 11 bases between. The germline gives CDR1 SGDLS, CDR2 YYNGEE. Every bit of the isolated RNA underwent reverse transcription, so sequencing read expressed TCRB transcripts. TCRdb keeps only in-frame clones here, not all; method: immunoSEQ multiplex PCR. The data hold about 700,000 clones, with 13% observed a single time. Broader study findings: Within each of all four CD4+ subsets, Type 1 diabetes patients had TCRB CDR3s that were moderately but significantly shorter.

The sequenced material came from naive CD4+ T cells from blood. The clonotype comes from a man younger than 35 with type 1 diabetes. V usage is TRBV9 and J usage is TRBJ1-2; D unclear. The CDR3 sequence: CASSVQPASYGYTF. The CDR3 coding sequence is TGTGCCAGCAGCGTACAGCCAGCCTCCTATGGCTACACCTTC.